This T cell receptor (beta chain) was identified in a study of T cell changes during pregnancy in multiple sclerosis. Repertoires were generated with immunoSEQ multiplex PCR, while TCRdb's copy carries only in-frame clones and drops some. The sample includes tens of thousands of clones, approximately 89% of them seen just once. Sequenced here: peripheral blood, sampled in the second trimester of pregnancy. The clonotype was recovered from a female donor with multiple sclerosis, enrolled in a pregnancy study.

The CDR3 loop reads CSAFGDTEAFF. In nucleotides, the CDR3 is TGCAGTGCTTTCGGGGACACTGAAGCTTTCTTT. The rearrangement uses TRBV20-1 and TRBJ1-1, with D hard to call. CDR1 and CDR2 from the germline V gene are DFQATT and SNEGSKA (reference sequence). CDR3 length equals 11 residues. The V end lost 5 bases, the J end lost 3 bases, and 7 bases lay between the germline ends.